These 18 T cell receptor beta chains originate from one sample sequenced in a study of early T cells in non-severe SARS-CoV-2 infection. TCRdb reprocessed the 5' RACE reads via MiXCR and lists one record per CDR3 protein. The sample yields 68,000 or so distinct CDR3 sequences, approximately 10% seen once. Sequencing input: whole blood. These receptors all stem from an adult who was a healthcare worker with PCR-confirmed SARS-CoV-2 infection or an uninfected control (not recorded which).

This clonotype has more than one count but fewer than ten. V usage is TRBV30 and J usage is TRBJ2-3; D is uncertain. In germline, CDR1 is GTSNPN, CDR2 SVGIG (reference sequence). The CDR3 spans 12 residues. The V end was cut by 2 bases, the J end by 5 bases, with 8 bases between. DNA of the CDR3: TGTGCCTGGAGTTTCGCCCGAGATACGCAGTATTTT. This translates into CAWSFARDTQYF.

This clonotype appeared a few times. V is TRBV5-1 and J is TRBJ2-7; D not certain. The CDR3 runs 15 residues. Germline V CDR1 and CDR2: SGHRS, YFSETQ. Trimming cost V 0 bases and J 0 bases, with 10 bases left between them. This CDR3 is CASSLDGRHSYEQYF. CDR3 coding DNA: TGCGCCAGCAGCTTGGACGGCAGACACTCCTACGAGCAGTACTTC. Full variable domain (outside the CDR3, taken from reference TRBV5-1 and TRBJ2-7): KAGVTQTPRYLIKTRGQQVTLSCSPISGHRSVSWYQQTPGQGLQFLFEYFSETQRNKGNFPGRFSGRQFSNSRSEMNVSTLELGDSALYLCASSLDGRHSYEQYFGPGTRLTVT.

The table lists this clonotype with many counts. The V call is TRBV9, the J call TRBJ2-3; D not certain. Germline V gives CDR1 SGDLS, CDR2 YYNGEE. V lost 0 bases, J lost 4 bases, and 3 bases lay in between. The CDR3 is 12 residues long. The CDR3, as DNA: TGTGCCAGCAGCGTAGGGTCAGATACGCAGTATTTT. Translated, it gives CASSVGSDTQYF. Supplemented by reference TRBV9 and TRBJ2-3, the full variable domain reads DSGVTQTPKHLITATGQRVTLRCSPRSGDLSVYWYQQSLDQGLQFLIQYYNGEERAKGNILERFSAQQFPDLHSELNLSSLELGDSALYFCASSVGSDTQYFGPGTRLTVL.

This clonotype was observed many times. This chain uses TRBV6-4 with TRBJ2-3, with 9 bases aligning to TRBD2. V lost 5 bases and J lost 1; bases outside the gene matches: 1. The CDR3 sequence is 14 residues long. Germline CDR1 reads MRHNA; CDR2 reads SNTAGT. The CDR3, as DNA: TGTGCCAGCAGTCGACTAGCGGGCACAGATACGCAGTATTTT. Residues: CASSRLAGTDTQYF.

The table lists this clonotype with a few counts. The chain links TRBV6-1 to TRBJ2-1; D possibly uses TRBD1 or TRBD2 (6 bases each). CDR3 size: 15 residues. Germline V gives CDR1 MNHNS, CDR2 SASEGT. V was clipped by 6 bases and J by 9 bases, with 21 bases between them. CDR3 bases: TGTGCCAGCAGCCACCTAGAGGGGGGATCCAGTGAGCAGTTCTTC. The encoded protein is CASSHLEGGSSEQFF.

CDR3 DNA: TGTGCCAGCAGTTTCGCGGGGGACACCGGGGAGCTGTTTTTT. Protein sequence: CASSFAGDTGELFF. The V and J genes are TRBV6-6 and TRBJ2-2, with TRBD2 identical over 7 bases. CDR1 and CDR2 (germline): MNHNY, SVGAGI (reference sequence). Trimming removed 4 bases from V and 3 bases from J; junction bases left unmatched: 2. The CDR3 sequence is 14 residues long.

This clonotype has a count of ten or more. The chain carries TRBV9 and TRBJ2-7; D is undetermined. Germline V lookup: CDR1 SGDLS, CDR2 YYNGEE. The V end lost 0 bases, the J end lost 4 bases, and 8 bases lay between the germline ends. The CDR3 length is 13 residues. CDR3 protein: CASSVASPYEQYF. CDR3 bases: TGTGCCAGCAGCGTAGCTTCGCCATACGAGCAGTACTTC. Filled out from reference TRBV9 and TRBJ2-7, the complete variable domain reads DSGVTQTPKHLITATGQRVTLRCSPRSGDLSVYWYQQSLDQGLQFLIQYYNGEERAKGNILERFSAQQFPDLHSELNLSSLELGDSALYFCASSVASPYEQYFGPGTRLTVT.

In this sample, this clonotype turned up a few times. The chain uses TRBV6-5 and TRBJ1-1, with D uncertain. Trimming stripped 6 bases from V and 4 bases from J, with 15 bases between. The length of the CDR3 is 14 residues. Germline V gene data show CDR1 as MNHEY and CDR2 as SVGAGI. This chain's CDR3 is CASRGSPSGTEAFF. The CDR3 DNA reads TGTGCCAGCAGGGGAAGTCCCTCGGGCACTGAAGCTTTCTTT.

There are many counts of this clonotype. V gene TRBV12-3 or TRBV12-4 combines with J gene TRBJ1-2; D is perhaps TRBD1 (6 bases). The CDR3 totals 15 residues. V was cut by 5 bases and J by 4 bases, with 17 bases left in between. CDR3: CASSVRGLDAYGYTF. As DNA, the CDR3 is TGTGCCAGCAGTGTCAGGGGTTTAGACGCCTATGGCTACACCTTC.

With regard to this clonotype: At one of its ends the junction is not consistent with the germline gene, which may arise from a read error. The V gene is TRBV14, the J gene TRBJ2-1; D is unresolved. Germline lookup yields CDR1 SGHDN and CDR2 FVKESK. The CDR3 contains 15 residues. The CDR3 DNA reads TGTGCCAGTAGCCAAGACCCGGCAGCCTACAATGAGCAGTTCTTC. It codes for CASSQDPAAYNEQFF. The full variable domain, its missing parts supplied by reference TRBV14 and TRBJ2-1, is EAGVTQFPSHSVIEKGQTVTLRCDPISGHDNLYWYRRVMGKEIKFLLHFVKESKQDESGMPNNRFLAERTGGTYSTLKVQPAELEDSGVYFCASSQDPAAYNEQFFGPGTRLTVL.

This clonotype has just a few counts. The chain links TRBV5-1 to TRBJ1-4; D is possibly TRBD1 (5 bases). V was cut by 4 bases and J by 4 bases, with 14 bases left in between. Germline CDR1 SGHRS, CDR2 YFSETQ. The CDR3 loop spans 15 amino acids. The DNA for the CDR3 is TGCGCCAGCAGCCCCAGGGTCCCATTTAATGAAAAACTGTTTTTT. Its protein is CASSPRVPFNEKLFF.

The chain employs TRBV7-8 and TRBJ2-2, with 8 bases that match TRBD1. The junction had 6 bases not matched to a gene; V was cut back by 3 bases and J by 3 bases. This CDR3 region has 16 residues. From germline, CDR1 is SGHVS and CDR2 FQNEAQ. Here the CDR3 DNA reads TGTGCCAGCAGCTTCCGCCGGACAGGGCACACCGGGGAGCTGTTTTTT. The encoded protein is CASSFRRTGHTGELFF.

There are a few counts of this clonotype. This chain joins TRBV11-2 and TRBJ1-1; the D gene is possibly TRBD1 (5 bases). This CDR3 is built from 14 residues. V was cut by 0 bases and J by 7 bases, with 12 bases left in between. CDR1 and CDR2 (germline): SGHAT, FQNNGV. As DNA, the CDR3 is TGTGCCAGCAGCTTAGACGGGACCGCAGTTGAAGCTTTCTTT. This encodes CASSLDGTAVEAFF. The whole variable domain, remainder taken from reference TRBV11-2 and TRBJ1-1, is EAGVAQSPRYKIIEKRQSVAFWCNPISGHATLYWYQQILGQGPKLLIQFQNNGVVDDSQLPKDRFSAERLKGVDSTLKIQPAKLEDSAVYLCASSLDGTAVEAFFGQGTRLTVV.

There are a few counts of this clonotype. The gene calls are TRBV30 and TRBJ2-7; 7 positions match TRBD1. CDR1 is GTSNPN, CDR2 SVGIG, per germline (reference sequence). The CDR3 loop spans 20 amino acids. Germline trimming cut 1 base from V and 4 bases from J; bases unmatched to any gene: 25. As DNA, the CDR3 is TGTGCCTGGAGTGGGGACCAGGACAGGAAGATCTACGTTAGTTATTACGAGCAGTACTTC. It specifies CAWSGDQDRKIYVSYYEQYF.

The V gene is TRBV28, the J gene TRBJ2-7, with D perhaps matching TRBD1 (6 bases). The germline V gene has CDR1 MDHEN and CDR2 SYDVKM. CDR3 size: 14 residues. V was shortened by 6 bases and J by 2 bases, with 14 bases between the two germline ends. The CDR3 nucleotides read TGTGCCAGCAGGACTACAGGGAGCACCTACGAGCAGTACTTC. Its translation is CASRTTGSTYEQYF.

This clonotype was counted at least ten times. The CDR3 sequence: CASSRAWGQPQHF. In DNA form, the CDR3 reads TGTGCCAGCTCCAGGGCATGGGGTCAGCCCCAGCATTTT. The chain links TRBV2 to TRBJ1-5; D perhaps matches TRBD1 (5 bases). This CDR3 is 13 amino acids long. V shed 8 bases and J shed 6 bases, with 14 bases lying between them. In germline, CDR1 is SNHLY, CDR2 FYNNEI.

This clonotype was seen a handful of times. The chain recombines TRBV28 with TRBJ2-3; TRBD2 might be the D (6 bases). The CDR3 runs 14 residues. From germline, CDR1 is MDHEN and CDR2 SYDVKM. The ends were cut back, 3 bases at V and 2 bases at J, with 9 bases in the middle. The CDR3 loop reads CASSFAGSTDTQYF. In DNA, the CDR3 is TGTGCCAGCAGTTTCGCGGGGTCCACAGATACGCAGTATTTT.

The V and J genes are TRBV20-1 and TRBJ2-7; tentatively, D is TRBD2 (6 bases). CDR1 DFQATT and CDR2 SNEGSKA come from the germline V gene (reference sequence). V was trimmed by 5 bases and J by 0 bases, leaving 14 bases between them. The CDR3 is 14 residues long. The CDR3 coding sequence is TGCAGTGCTGAGGGACTGCCCCCCTCCTACGAGCAGTACTTC. The encoded protein is CSAEGLPPSYEQYF.